This paragraph reports one TCR beta chain. The data stem from a study of blood T cells in healthy people across ages. Per the germline V gene, CDR1 is SQVTM and CDR2 is ANQGSEA. The ends were cut back, 1 base at V and 7 bases at J, with 10 bases in the middle. The CDR3 covers 13 residues. A sample-barcoded 5' primer and a J-beta primer mix were used in a second PCR of about 7 to 12 cycles. At least 2.5 million CDR3-containing paired-end reads were obtained per sample. TCRdb redid the calling of the 5' RACE reads with MiXCR, one entry per CDR3 protein. The repertoire consists of 1.8 million or so distinct CDR3 sequences, with about two fifths occurring once and the leading ten covering roughly 23%.

The sequenced material came from blood. The genes are TRBV29-1 and TRBJ1-4; D is unresolved. This sequence originates from a human donor in good health. The CDR3 nucleotides read TGCAGCGTTGAAGGGGAGGGAAGTGAAAAACTGTTTTTT. Protein product: CSVEGEGSEKLFF. Full variable domain (remainder filled in from reference TRBV29-1 and TRBJ1-4): SAVISQKPSRDICQRGTSLTIQCQVDSQVTMMFWYRQQPGQSLTLIATANQGSEATYESGFVIDKFPISRPNLTFSTLTVSNMSPEDSSIYLCSVEGEGSEKLFFGSGTQLSVL.